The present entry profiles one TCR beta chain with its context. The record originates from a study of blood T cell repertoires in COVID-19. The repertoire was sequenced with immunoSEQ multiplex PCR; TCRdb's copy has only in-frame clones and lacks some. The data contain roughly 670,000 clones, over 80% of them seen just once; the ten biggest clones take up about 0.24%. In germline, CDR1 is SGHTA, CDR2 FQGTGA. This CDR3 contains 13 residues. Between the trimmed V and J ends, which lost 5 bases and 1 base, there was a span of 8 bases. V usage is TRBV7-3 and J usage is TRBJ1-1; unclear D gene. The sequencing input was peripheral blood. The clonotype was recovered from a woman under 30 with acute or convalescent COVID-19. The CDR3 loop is CASSKTPNTEAFF. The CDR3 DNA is TGTGCCAGCAGCAAGACACCGAACACTGAAGCTTTCTTT.